This paragraph covers one TCR beta chain sequence. The data belong to a study of blood T cells in healthy people across ages. The germline V and J ends were trimmed by 3 bases and 5 bases, with 20 bases remaining between them. CDR3 length: 15 amino acids. Germline CDR1 reads DFQATT; CDR2 reads SNEGSKA (reference sequence). The use of a sample-barcoded 5' primer and a J-beta primer mix characterized a second PCR of about 7 to 12 cycles. MiXCR was run by TCRdb on the 5' RACE reads, yielding one entry per CDR3 protein. The data contain some 1.8 million distinct CDR3 sequences, about two fifths of them singletons. Investigators took 8 to 10 milliliters of peripheral blood from every donor.

This sequence was found in a human donor in good health. Specimen: blood. V gene TRBV20-1 combines with J gene TRBJ2-7, with TRBD1 as a possible D gene (6 bases). CDR3 amino acids: CSARVDHRDRNEQYF. The CDR3 coding sequence is TGCAGTGCTAGGGTAGACCACAGGGATAGGAACGAGCAGTACTTC.